A selection of T cell receptor beta chains follows, all from one sample in a study of T cell repertoires in cytomegalovirus infection. In TCRdb, the reads were re-called with MiXCR into one record per CDR3 protein. The sample contains some 680,000 distinct CDR3 sequences, less than 40% of which appear only once. Specimen: PBMCs. The receptors originated from a human donor in good health (CMV status not recorded). Some clones in this sample may be carry-over from other donors' samples. Each CDR3 is given with its conserved first and last residue. The D gene is left open where the match is weak. Part of the rows lack a size; the others show once, few, many or a class for expanded clones.

CDR3nt,CDR3aa,v_gene,abundance,d_gene,j_gene
TGTGCCAGCAGGCCCGGTGGACAGGGGGTATCACCCCTCCACTTT,CASRPGGQGVSPLHF,TRBV12-3/TRBV12-4,NA,TRBD1,TRBJ1-6
TGTGCCAGCAGCCCGGGACAGGCCCCAGAGACCCAGTACTTC,CASSPGQAPETQYF,TRBV11-2,NA,TRBD1,TRBJ2-5
TGTGCCAGCAGTTACGGAGACATCAACCAGCCCCAGCATTTT,CASSYGDINQPQHF,TRBV6-6,NA,NA,TRBJ1-5
TGCAGTGCTAGAGCGGCGGGGTACACAGATACGCAGTATTTT,CSARAAGYTDTQYF,TRBV20-1,NA,NA,TRBJ2-3
TGTGCCAGCACTTCCCCGGTTAGGTCCCCTCCTCGATCGAACACCGGGGAGCTGTTTTTT,CASTSPVRSPPRSNTGELFF,TRBV27,few,NA,TRBJ2-2
TGTGCCAGCAGACAGACTAGCGGGAGGGCCTGGTCGAGGGAGCAGTACTTC,CASRQTSGRAWSREQYF,TRBV6-5,few,TRBD2,TRBJ2-7
TGTGCCATCAGTGCGGACATGGGCTACGAGCAGTACTTC,CAISADMGYEQYF,TRBV10-3,few,NA,TRBJ2-7
TGTGCCAGCAGCGACCCCAGACAGGGACGTGAAAAACTGTTTTTT,CASSDPRQGREKLFF,TRBV7-8,many,TRBD1,TRBJ1-4
TGTGCCAGCAGTCCCCCTACAATTAACTCCTACGAGCAGTACTTC,CASSPPTINSYEQYF,TRBV28,few,NA,TRBJ2-7
TGTGCCAGCAGCCAAGCAACGCTTAACAGGGTTGGGGCCAACGTCCTGACTTTC,CASSQATLNRVGANVLTF,TRBV4-2,NA,NA,TRBJ2-6
TGCAGTGCTAGAGATCGGGGGAGGTCCGTCTATGGCTACACCTTC,CSARDRGRSVYGYTF,TRBV20-1,NA,NA,TRBJ1-2
TGTGCCAGCAGTTTACTCATATCCGACCTCCCCCCGCAACCGGGACAGTTAGCTAACTATGGCTACACCTTC,CASSLLISDLPPQPGQLANYGYTF,TRBV28,NA,TRBD1,TRBJ1-2
TGTGCCAGCAGCTTAGTCGGGTACCAAGAGACCCAGTACTTC,CASSLVGYQETQYF,TRBV7-9,many,NA,TRBJ2-5
TGTGCCAGCAGCTTAGAAGTAAGAGTCTCGAAAAACATTCAGTACTTC,CASSLEVRVSKNIQYF,TRBV7-2,many,NA,TRBJ2-4
TGTGCCAGCAGCTTGAATCAGCGGGTTCGCTCCTACAATGAGCAGTTCTTC,CASSLNQRVRSYNEQFF,TRBV7-6,NA,NA,TRBJ2-1
TGCGCCAGCAGCCCGGTTTGGGACACTGAAGCTTTCTTT,CASSPVWDTEAFF,TRBV4-1,NA,NA,TRBJ1-1
TGTGCCAGCAGCACTGGACTAGCGGGGGGCCGCACAGATACGCAGTATTTT,CASSTGLAGGRTDTQYF,TRBV4-2,NA,TRBD2,TRBJ2-3
TGTGCCAGCAGTTCACTATTCCCGACGGAATTGAACACTGAAGCTTTCTTT,CASSSLFPTELNTEAFF,TRBV27,NA,NA,TRBJ1-1
TGTGTTAGCAGCTTCACCTCCGGGACAGGTCTCGGCGAGCAGTACTTC,CVSSFTSGTGLGEQYF,TRBV7-4,NA,TRBD1,TRBJ2-7
TGTGCCAGTAGTATATTAGATCAGGTCGGCACTGAAGCTTTCTTT,CASSILDQVGTEAFF,TRBV19,NA,NA,TRBJ1-1
TGTGCCAGCAGAAACCTGGGTGGAATCAATGAGCAGTTCTTC,CASRNLGGINEQFF,TRBV6-1,few,NA,TRBJ2-1
TGTGCCAGCAGTTCTCCATCTCCTCCTAGCACAGATACGCAGTATTTT,CASSSPSPPSTDTQYF,TRBV28,once,NA,TRBJ2-3
TGTGCCAGCTGTAGGGATCTCAACACTGAAGCTTTCTTT,CASCRDLNTEAFF,TRBV2,NA,NA,TRBJ1-1
TGTGCCAGCAGTTTCCCTTTGGGACAGAACTATGGCTACACCTTC,CASSFPLGQNYGYTF,TRBV28,NA,TRBD1,TRBJ1-2
TGTGCCAGCAGCTTAGATGATTTAGGAGGGGACAAGAATCGAAACGATGGCTACACCTTC,CASSLDDLGGDKNRNDGYTF,TRBV11-2,NA,NA,TRBJ1-2
TGTGCCAGCAGCCGGGACCTCCGAGGAGGAAACACCATATATTTT,CASSRDLRGGNTIYF,TRBV12-3/TRBV12-4,many,NA,TRBJ1-3
TGTGCCAGCAGGGTCAGGGAAGCGGGTGAGCAGTTCTTC,CASRVREAGEQFF,TRBV12-3/TRBV12-4,NA,NA,TRBJ2-1
TGCAGCGTTCATACTAGCGGGAGTCAAGAGACCCAGTACTTC,CSVHTSGSQETQYF,TRBV29-1,NA,TRBD2,TRBJ2-5
TGTGCCAGCAGCGGAACGGGACAGCAAGTCGGCTATGGCTACACCTTC,CASSGTGQQVGYGYTF,TRBV7-3,NA,TRBD1,TRBJ1-2
TGTGCCAGCAGCCCTCCGAGGCTCAATCCTGAAGCTTTCTTT,CASSPPRLNPEAFF,TRBV7-6,NA,NA,TRBJ1-1